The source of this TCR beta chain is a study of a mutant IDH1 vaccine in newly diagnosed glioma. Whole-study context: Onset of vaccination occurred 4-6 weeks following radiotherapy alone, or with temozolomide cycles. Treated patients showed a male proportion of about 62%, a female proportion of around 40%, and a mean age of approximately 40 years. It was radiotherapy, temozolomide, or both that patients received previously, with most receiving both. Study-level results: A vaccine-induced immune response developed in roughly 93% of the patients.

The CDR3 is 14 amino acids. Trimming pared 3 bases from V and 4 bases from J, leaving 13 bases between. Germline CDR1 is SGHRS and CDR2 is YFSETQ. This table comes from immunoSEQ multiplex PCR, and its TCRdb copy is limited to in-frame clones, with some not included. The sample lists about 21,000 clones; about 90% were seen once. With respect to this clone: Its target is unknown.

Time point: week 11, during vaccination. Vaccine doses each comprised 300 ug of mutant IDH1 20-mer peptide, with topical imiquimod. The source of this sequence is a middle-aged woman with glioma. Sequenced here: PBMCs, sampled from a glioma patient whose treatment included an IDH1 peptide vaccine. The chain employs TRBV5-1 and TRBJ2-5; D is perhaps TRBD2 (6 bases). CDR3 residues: CASSWGEDVETQYF. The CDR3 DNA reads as TGCGCCAGCAGCTGGGGGGAGGATGTAGAGACCCAGTACTTC.